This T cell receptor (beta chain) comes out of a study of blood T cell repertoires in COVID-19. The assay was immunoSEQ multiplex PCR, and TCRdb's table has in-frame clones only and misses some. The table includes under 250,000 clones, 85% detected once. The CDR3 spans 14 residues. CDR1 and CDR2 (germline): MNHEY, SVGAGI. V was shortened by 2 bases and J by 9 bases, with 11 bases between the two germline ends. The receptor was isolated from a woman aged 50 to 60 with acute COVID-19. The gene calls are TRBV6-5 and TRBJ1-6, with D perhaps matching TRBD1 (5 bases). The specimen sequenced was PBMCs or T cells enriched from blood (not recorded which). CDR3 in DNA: TGTGCCAGCAGTTACCTGTCCGGGGGTTCACCCCTCCACTTT. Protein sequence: CASSYLSGGSPLHF.